These T cell receptor beta chains were read from a single sample in a study of T-cell reconstitution after alpha-beta-depleted transplantation in children. MiXCR, run by TCRdb on the PCR reads, gives a single entry per CDR3 protein. The sample includes about 690,000 distinct CDR3 sequences, approximately 17% of them seen just once. The specimen was PBMCs from the stem cell graft donor, collected from the stem cell graft. The receptor source for this set is a human donor who donated a stem cell graft to a child with acute myeloid leukemia. The CDR3 runs from the conserved cysteine through the conserved F or W. A D gene is named only where the DNA matches it firmly. Clone size is stated in some rows and not others, as once, few, many or a class when expanded.

CSAPKGLNQPQHF | TGCAGTGCCCCGAAGGGGCTTAATCAGCCCCAGCATTTT | TRBJ1-5 | TRBV20-1 | - | many
CASSRLRDLNYGYTF | TGTGCCAGCAGCCGTCTACGGGATCTTAACTATGGCTACACCTTC | TRBJ1-2 | TRBV14 | - | -
CASSLGGPQNTEAFF | TGTGCCAGCAGCTTAGGGGGACCGCAGAACACTGAAGCTTTCTTT | TRBJ1-1 | TRBV5-6 | - | -
CSARAPEIQFF | TGCAGTGCTAGAGCACCTGAAATACAGTTCTTC | TRBJ2-1 | TRBV20-1 | - | many
CASSYGLAVHEQFF | TGTGCCAGCAGTTACGGACTAGCTGTCCATGAGCAGTTCTTC | TRBJ2-1 | TRBV6-2/TRBV6-3 | TRBD2 | few
CSARPAGVTYEQYF | TGCAGTGCTAGACCAGCGGGGGTGACCTACGAGCAGTACTTC | TRBJ2-7 | TRBV20-1 | TRBD2 | -
CASSLGGGVSYNEQFF | TGTGCCAGCAGCTTAGGCGGGGGCGTCTCCTACAATGAGCAGTTCTTC | TRBJ2-1 | TRBV7-2 | - | many
CASSQSWSNQPQHF | TGTGCCAGCAGCCAATCTTGGAGCAATCAGCCCCAGCATTTT | TRBJ1-5 | TRBV16 | - | -
CATSTGTSDQPQHF | TGTGCCACCAGCACCGGGACTTCAGATCAGCCCCAGCATTTT | TRBJ1-5 | TRBV15 | - | -
CASSQVLAGHNEQFF | TGCGCCAGCAGCCAAGTTCTAGCGGGCCACAATGAGCAGTTCTTC | TRBJ2-1 | TRBV4-1 | TRBD2 | once
CSARSTRGRTTGELFF | TGCAGTGCTAGATCAACCAGGGGGCGCACCACCGGGGAGCTGTTTTTT | TRBJ2-2 | TRBV20-1 | TRBD1 | -
CASSLRQRIYEQYF | TGTGCCAGCAGCCTGAGACAGCGGATCTACGAGCAGTACTTC | TRBJ2-7 | TRBV7-2 | - | many
CAISALATSTDTQYF | TGTGCCATCAGCGCGCTAGCGACAAGCACAGATACGCAGTATTTT | TRBJ2-3 | TRBV10-3 | - | few
CSARSEGLGGYTF | TGCAGTGCTAGATCAGAGGGCCTGGGTGGCTACACCTTC | TRBJ1-2 | TRBV20-1 | - | -
CASSKDRPETQYF | TGTGCCAGCAGTAAGGACAGACCAGAGACCCAGTACTTC | TRBJ2-5 | TRBV6-6 | - | -
CASSSDYYLPDTQYF | TGTGCCAGCAGCTCGGACTATTACTTACCAGATACGCAGTATTTT | TRBJ2-3 | TRBV7-9 | - | few
CASNRGANTEAFF | TGTGCCAGCAACAGGGGGGCGAACACTGAAGCTTTCTTT | TRBJ1-1 | TRBV6-6 | TRBD1 | -
CSVAPWIAGGPTDTQYF | TGCAGCGTTGCCCCTTGGATCGCGGGGGGACCCACAGATACGCAGTATTTT | TRBJ2-3 | TRBV29-1 | TRBD2 | -
CASSLGHSQRQGRTEAFF | TGCGCCAGCAGCTTGGGGCACTCGCAGAGACAGGGGAGAACTGAAGCTTTCTTT | TRBJ1-1 | TRBV5-1 | TRBD1 | -
CSARVLAGGFYEQYF | TGCAGTGCTAGAGTGCTAGCGGGGGGCTTCTACGAGCAGTACTTC | TRBJ2-7 | TRBV20-1 | TRBD2 | many
CSASENGRDSPLHF | TGCAGTGCTAGTGAGAATGGGAGGGATTCACCCCTCCACTTT | TRBJ1-6 | TRBV20-1 | - | few
CASSLKERGGGTDTQYF | TGTGCCAGCAGCTTAAAGGAGCGGGGGGGCGGCACAGATACGCAGTATTTT | TRBJ2-3 | TRBV7-3 | TRBD2 | -
CASSPAWGQGANYGYTF | TGTGCCAGCTCACCCGCCTGGGGGCAGGGCGCTAACTATGGCTACACCTTC | TRBJ1-2 | TRBV18 | - | few
CASSQEGATRYGYTF | TGTGCCAGCAGCCAAGAGGGGGCCACCCGGTATGGCTACACCTTC | TRBJ1-2 | TRBV4-2 | - | few
CASSLEVGAGDWGVETQYF | TGTGCCAGCAGCTTGGAGGTCGGCGCGGGGGATTGGGGCGTAGAGACCCAGTACTTC | TRBJ2-5 | TRBV5-4 | TRBD2 | many
CSARDTGASSYNEQFF | TGCAGTGCTAGAGATACAGGAGCTAGCTCCTACAATGAGCAGTTCTTC | TRBJ2-1 | TRBV20-1 | - | many
CASTYVRGVGTDTQYF | TGTGCCAGCACCTACGTAAGGGGCGTAGGAACAGATACGCAGTATTTT | TRBJ2-3 | TRBV5-5 | - | -
CSAATSGDLTDTQYF | TGCAGTGCCGCGACTAGCGGGGACTTAACAGATACGCAGTATTTT | TRBJ2-3 | TRBV20-1 | TRBD2 | many
CASSQGRDYNEQFF | TGCGCCAGCAGCCAAGGGAGGGACTACAATGAGCAGTTCTTC | TRBJ2-1 | TRBV4-3 | - | few
CSARGSSGTANTGELFF | TGCAGTGCTAGAGGTTCTTCCGGGACAGCGAACACCGGGGAGCTGTTTTTT | TRBJ2-2 | TRBV20-1 | TRBD1 | many
CSASWGTELSYEQYF | TGCAGTGCTAGTTGGGGGACAGAGCTCTCCTACGAGCAGTACTTC | TRBJ2-7 | TRBV20-1 | TRBD1 | many
CATSDQTQGNYGYTF | TGTGCCACCAGTGATCAAACACAGGGGAACTATGGCTACACCTTC | TRBJ1-2 | TRBV24-1 | TRBD1 | few
CASSDRRGNYGYTF | TGTGCCAGCAGCGACAGGCGTGGGAACTATGGCTACACCTTC | TRBJ1-2 | TRBV7-2 | - | many
CASRMTGTNYGYTF | TGTGCCAGCAGGATGACAGGAACTAACTATGGCTACACCTTC | TRBJ1-2 | TRBV27 | - | many
CASSDHGGNYNEQFF | TGTGCCAGCAGCGATCATGGCGGGAACTACAATGAGCAGTTCTTC | TRBJ2-1 | TRBV21-1 | - | -
CAGTHRDRDGEQYF | TGTGCCGGCACCCACCGGGACCGAGATGGCGAGCAGTACTTC | TRBJ2-7 | TRBV27 | - | many
CSANTLRSGGAVDTQYF | TGCAGTGCAAACACTCTCCGTAGCGGGGGGGCCGTAGATACGCAGTATTTT | TRBJ2-3 | TRBV20-1 | TRBD2 | -
CASSPNLDSYEQYF | TGTGCCAGCAGCCCAAATCTGGACAGCTACGAGCAGTACTTC | TRBJ2-7 | TRBV7-2 | - | -
CSASGGPVGNEQFF | TGCAGTGCTAGCGGGGGGCCTGTGGGGAATGAGCAGTTCTTC | TRBJ2-1 | TRBV20-1 | - | many
CSASGGRALNTEAFF | TGCAGTGCCAGCGGGGGACGGGCTTTGAACACTGAAGCTTTCTTT | TRBJ1-1 | TRBV20-1 | - | many
CASSLGDRPSNNSPLHF | TGCGCCAGCAGCTTGGGGGACAGGCCCTCGAATAATTCACCCCTCCACTTT | TRBJ1-6 | TRBV5-1 | TRBD1 | few